The T cell receptor beta chain under discussion was sequenced for a study of CD4 T cells in relation to SARS-CoV-2 and coronaviruses. Sequencing was performed with immunoSEQ multiplex PCR; in TCRdb, only in-frame clones are kept and a portion is missing. The sample contains more than 15,000 clones, about 80% of which appear only once. Before the COVID-19 pandemic, during about 2011-2019, CD4+ T cells were taken from unexposed donors. The cells were cultured for under 13 days before CD4+ T cells were isolated. Notes on this clone: Its antigen is as yet unknown.

V shed 2 bases and J shed 7 bases, with 3 bases lying between them. The germline gives CDR1 SGHDT, CDR2 YYEEEE. The CDR3 has 11 residues. This sequence originates from a human donor in good health. Sequences were obtained from CD4+ T cells from PBMCs, cultured in vitro. The chain employs TRBV5-6 and TRBJ2-2, with D uncertain. CDR3 nucleotides: TGTGCCAGCAGCTTTCACGGGGAGCTGTTTTTT. This gives the protein CASSFHGELFF. Complete variable domain (other parts from reference TRBV5-6 and TRBJ2-2): DAGVTQSPTHLIKTRGQQVTLRCSPKSGHDTVSWYQQALGQGPQFIFQYYEEEERQRGNFPDRFSGHQFPNYSSELNVNALLLGDSALYLCASSFHGELFFGEGSRLTVL.